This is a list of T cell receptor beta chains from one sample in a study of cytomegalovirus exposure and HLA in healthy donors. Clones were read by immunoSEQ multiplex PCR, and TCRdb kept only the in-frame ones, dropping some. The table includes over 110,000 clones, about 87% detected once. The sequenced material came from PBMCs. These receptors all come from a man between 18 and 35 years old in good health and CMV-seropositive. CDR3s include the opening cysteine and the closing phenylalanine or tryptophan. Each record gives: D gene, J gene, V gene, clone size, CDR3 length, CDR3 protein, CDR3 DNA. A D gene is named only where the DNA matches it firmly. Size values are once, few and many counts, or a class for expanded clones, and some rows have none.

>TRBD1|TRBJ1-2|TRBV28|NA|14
CASNPAGKGAGYTF
TGTGCCAGCAACCCCGCAGGGAAGGGGGCTGGCTACACCTTC
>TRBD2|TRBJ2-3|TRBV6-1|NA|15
CASRGNSGGTDTQYF
TGTGCCAGCAGGGGAAATAGCGGGGGTACAGATACGCAGTATTTT
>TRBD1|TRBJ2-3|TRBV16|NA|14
CASSAGQGRDTQYF
TGTGCCAGCAGTGCCGGACAGGGGAGGGATACGCAGTATTTT
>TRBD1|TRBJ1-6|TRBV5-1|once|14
CASSVTGSNSPLHF
TGCGCCAGCAGCGTGACAGGGTCAAATTCACCCCTCCACTTT
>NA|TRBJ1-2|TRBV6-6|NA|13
CASTLLEPGGYTF
TGTGCCAGCACCCTATTAGAACCGGGGGGCTACACCTTC
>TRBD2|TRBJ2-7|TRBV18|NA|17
CASSPPSASRGGYEQYF
TGTGCCAGCTCACCACCTTCGGCGTCACGGGGGGGGTACGAGCAGTACTTC
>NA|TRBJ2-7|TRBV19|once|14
CASSQTGQPYEQYF
TGTGCCAGTAGCCAAACCGGACAGCCCTACGAGCAGTACTTC
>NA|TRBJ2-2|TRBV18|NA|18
CASSPPNRAGANTGELFF
TGTGCCAGCTCACCACCGAACAGAGCAGGGGCGAACACCGGGGAGCTGTTTTTT
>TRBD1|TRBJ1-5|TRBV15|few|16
CATRTTDRDFGQPQHF
TGTGCCACCAGAACGACGGACAGGGATTTCGGTCAGCCCCAGCATTTT
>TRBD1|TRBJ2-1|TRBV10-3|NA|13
CAIRMGQGVEQFF
TGTGCCATCAGGATGGGACAGGGGGTTGAGCAGTTCTTC
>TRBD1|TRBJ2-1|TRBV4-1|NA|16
CASSQAWTGVYNEQFF
TGCGCCAGCAGCCAAGCTTGGACAGGGGTATACAATGAGCAGTTCTTC
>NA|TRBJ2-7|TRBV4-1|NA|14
CASSQEETTIKQYF
TGCGCCAGCAGCCAAGAGGAGACTACAATCAAGCAGTACTTC
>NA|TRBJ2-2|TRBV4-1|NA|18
CASSQVHLRTVNTGELFF
TGCGCCAGCAGCCAAGTACATCTGAGGACAGTCAACACCGGGGAGCTGTTTTTT
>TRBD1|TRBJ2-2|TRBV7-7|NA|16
CASSLSRTGAIGELFF
TGTGCCAGCAGCTTATCAAGGACAGGGGCGATCGGGGAGCTGTTTTTT
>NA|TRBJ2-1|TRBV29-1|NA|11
CSLRHGNEQFF
TGCAGTCTGAGGCATGGCAATGAGCAGTTCTTC
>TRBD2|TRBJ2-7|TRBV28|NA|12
CASRGRPYEQYF
TGTGCCAGCCGCGGGAGGCCCTACGAGCAGTACTTC
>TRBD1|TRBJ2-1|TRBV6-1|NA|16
CASSDWDREGSNEQFF
TGTGCCAGCAGTGATTGGGACAGGGAGGGCAGCAATGAGCAGTTCTTC
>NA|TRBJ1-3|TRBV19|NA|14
CASSGDSSGNTIYF
TGTGCCAGTAGCGGGGATTCCTCTGGAAACACCATATATTTT
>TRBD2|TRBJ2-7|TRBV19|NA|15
CASSPGAGGSYEQYF
TGTGCCAGTAGCCCTGGGGCGGGAGGATCCTACGAGCAGTACTTC
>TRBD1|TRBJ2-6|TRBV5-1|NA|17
CASSPGQGATGANVLTF
TGCGCCAGCAGCCCAGGACAGGGGGCCACTGGGGCCAACGTCCTGACTTTC
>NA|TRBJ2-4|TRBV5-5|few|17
CASSLDRGLKAKNIQYF
TGTGCCAGCAGCTTGGATCGCGGACTAAAAGCCAAAAACATTCAGTACTTC
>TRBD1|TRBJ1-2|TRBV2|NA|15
CASSPFRDRGRGYTF
TGTGCCAGCAGCCCCTTCCGGGACAGGGGGCGCGGCTACACCTTC
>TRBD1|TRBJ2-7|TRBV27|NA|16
CASSNWVGTGIYEQYF
TGTGCCAGCAGCAATTGGGTCGGGACAGGTATTTACGAGCAGTACTTC
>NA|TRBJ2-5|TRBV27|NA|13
CASSLSTGETQYF
TGTGCCAGCAGTTTATCTACGGGAGAGACCCAGTACTTC
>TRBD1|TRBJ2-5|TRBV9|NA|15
CASSVEGQYQETQYF
TGTGCCAGCAGCGTAGAGGGACAGTACCAAGAGACCCAGTACTTC
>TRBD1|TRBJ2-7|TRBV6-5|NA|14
CASSGYRGLNEQYF
TGTGCCAGCAGTGGTTACAGGGGGCTCAACGAGCAGTACTTC
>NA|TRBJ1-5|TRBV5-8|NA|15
CASSFLLSRGQPQHF
TGTGCCAGCAGCTTTTTGTTGTCCAGAGGTCAGCCCCAGCATTTT
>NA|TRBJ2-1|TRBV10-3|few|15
CAIREDLSSYNEQFF
TGTGCCATCAGGGAGGACTTGAGCTCCTACAATGAGCAGTTCTTC
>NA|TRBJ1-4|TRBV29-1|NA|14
CSVVTGLSNEKLFF
TGCAGCGTTGTTACAGGGCTAAGTAATGAAAAACTGTTTTTT
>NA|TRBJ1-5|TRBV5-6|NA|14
CASSLGAPYGPQHF
TGTGCCAGCAGCCTGGGCGCGCCCTATGGGCCCCAGCATTTT
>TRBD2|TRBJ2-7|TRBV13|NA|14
CASMMTGLAGEQYF
TGTGCCAGCATGATGACGGGACTAGCGGGTGAGCAGTACTTC
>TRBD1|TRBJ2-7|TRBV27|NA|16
CASSLEGGTGFYEQYF
TGTGCCAGCAGTTTAGAGGGTGGGACAGGATTCTACGAGCAGTACTTC
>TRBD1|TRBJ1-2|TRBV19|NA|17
CASKSRTGGDWDYGYTF
TGTGCCAGTAAAAGTAGGACAGGGGGCGATTGGGACTATGGCTACACCTTC
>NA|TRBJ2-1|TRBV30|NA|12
CAWSSLGNEQFF
TGTGCCTGGAGTTCTCTCGGTAATGAGCAGTTCTTC
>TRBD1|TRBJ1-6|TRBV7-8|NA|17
CASSPGQSSSYNSPLHF
TGTGCCAGCAGCCCGGGACAGTCGAGCTCCTATAATTCACCCCTCCACTTT
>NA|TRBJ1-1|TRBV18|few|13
CASSLELNTEAFF
TGTGCCAGCTCACTGGAGTTGAACACTGAAGCTTTCTTT
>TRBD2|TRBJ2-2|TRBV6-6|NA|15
CASSSSGGAVGELFF
TGTGCCAGCAGCTCCTCGGGGGGGGCGGTCGGGGAGCTGTTTTTT
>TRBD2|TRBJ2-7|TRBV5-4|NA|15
CASSPGTSVTYEQYF
TGTGCCAGCAGCCCAGGGACTAGCGTCACCTACGAGCAGTACTTC
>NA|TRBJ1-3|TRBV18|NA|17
CASSPKRGGSSGNTIYF
TGTGCCAGCTCACCAAAGCGAGGGGGTTCCTCTGGAAACACCATATATTTT
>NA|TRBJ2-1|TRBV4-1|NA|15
CASSQEDRTYNEQFF
TGCGCCAGCAGCCAAGAGGACAGAACCTACAATGAGCAGTTCTTC